This entry lists 21 T cell receptor beta chains sequenced from one sample in a study of cytomegalovirus exposure and HLA in healthy donors. With 60 Vbeta and 13 Jbeta primers, the PCR was carried out. Some clones are missing from TCRdb's copy, which holds only in-frame ones; the method was immunoSEQ multiplex PCR. The sample records approximately 160,000 clones, approximately 81% being singletons. Material: PBMCs. These receptors were collected from a male donor in good health and CMV-seronegative.

This clone turned up a few times. This CDR3 reads CASSLTSGLYNEQFF. Written as DNA, the CDR3 is TGCGCCAGCAGCTTGACTAGCGGCCTATACAATGAGCAGTTCTTC. The genes are TRBV5-1 and TRBJ2-1; 8 bases map to TRBD2. V shed 1 base and J 4 bases; nucleotides not matched to a gene: 4. The CDR3 length is 15 residues. The germline CDR1 and CDR2 sequences are SGHRS and YFSETQ.

V and J are TRBV18 and TRBJ2-6, with D unresolved. In germline, CDR1 is KGHSH, CDR2 LQKENI. CDR3 length: 16 residues. V was clipped by 3 bases and J by 1 base, with 10 bases between them. The CDR3 here is CASSPPPGSGANVLTF. The CDR3 DNA sequence: TGTGCCAGCTCACCGCCACCCGGGTCTGGGGCCAACGTCCTGACTTTC.

J is TRBJ2-1 and V is TRBV9; the match to TRBD2 covers 7 bases. The germline V gene encodes CDR1 SGDLS and CDR2 YYNGEE. With V trimmed by 0 bases and J by 3 bases, 3 bases remained unmatched. This CDR3 has 15 residues. The CDR3 is CASSVGGRLYNEQFF. CDR3 sequence (DNA): TGTGCCAGCAGCGTAGGCGGGAGACTCTACAATGAGCAGTTCTTC.

The J gene is TRBJ1-3, the V gene TRBV7-2, with TRBD1 identical over 7 bases. The CDR3 spans 14 residues. V was clipped by 4 bases and J by 1 base; unmatched bases: 1. CDR1 and CDR2 (germline): SGHTA, FQGNSA. The CDR3, as DNA: TGTGCCAGCAGCTCGACAGGGTCTGGAAACACCATATATTTT. Its protein product is CASSSTGSGNTIYF.

The chain employs TRBV11-2 and TRBJ1-4; 9 bases map to TRBD1. The CDR3 extends over 13 amino acids. The V segment lost 3 bases and the J segment 8 bases; nucleotides outside the gene matches: 1. CDR1 SGHAT and CDR2 FQNNGV come from the germline V gene. The CDR3 loop reads CASSLGQGEKLFF. DNA of the CDR3: TGTGCCAGCAGCTTGGGACAGGGAGAAAAACTGTTTTTT.

V and J are TRBV27 and TRBJ2-1; TRBD2 matches 7 bases. After removal of 2 bases from V and 9 bases from J, the junction contained 16 bases not matched to a gene. The CDR3 extends over 17 amino acids. Germline assignment: CDR1 MNHEY and CDR2 SMNVEV (reference sequence). In DNA form, the CDR3 reads TGTGCCAGCAGTTTAGTTATCGGCAGACGGACTAGTCTTGAGCAGTTCTTC. This sequence encodes CASSLVIGRRTSLEQFF.

J is TRBJ2-7 and V is TRBV4-1; 12 nucleotides line up with TRBD2. In germline, CDR1 is MGHRA, CDR2 YSYEKL. With V trimmed by 2 bases and J by 1 base, 3 bases remained unmatched. The CDR3 contains 16 residues. This CDR3 reads CASSQPGLAGSYEQYF. DNA of the CDR3: TGCGCCAGCAGCCAACCCGGACTAGCGGGGTCCTACGAGCAGTACTTC.

V and J are TRBV19 and TRBJ2-5; TRBD2 might be the D (5 bases). Germline V gene data show CDR1 as LNHDA and CDR2 as SQIVND (reference sequence). The CDR3 is 14 residues long. Trimming took off 8 bases at V and 5 bases at J, with 18 bases between the two ends. Here the CDR3 DNA reads TGTGCCAGTGGCGGGCTTATACTCGGTGAGACCCAGTACTTC. Residues: CASGGLILGETQYF.

This chain links TRBV2 with TRBJ2-1; TRBD2 might be the D (6 bases). The CDR3 is 11 amino acids. Germline V gene sequence: CDR1 SNHLY, CDR2 FYNNEI. V lost 1 base, J lost 12 bases, and 7 bases lay in between. Written as DNA, the CDR3 is TGTGCCAGCAGTGAAGAGGGAGGGCAGTTCTTC. It codes for CASSEEGGQFF.

The V and J genes are TRBV7-2 and TRBJ2-2; D is ambiguous. This CDR3 contains 12 residues. V was pared by 5 bases and J by 4 bases, with 5 bases between. Germline V CDR1 and CDR2: SGHTA, FQGNSA. The CDR3: CASSHSTGELFF. The CDR3 nucleotides read TGTGCCAGCAGCCACAGCACCGGGGAGCTGTTTTTT.

This clone turned up a few times. The CDR3 DNA follows: TGTGCCAGCAGTGGGCTAGCGGGGGGGCCAGATACGCAGTATTTT. The encoded protein is CASSGLAGGPDTQYF. The chain employs TRBV6-5 and TRBJ2-3; 12 bases are shared with TRBD2. After removal of 5 bases from V and 4 bases from J, the junction contained 4 bases not matched to a gene. The CDR3 extends over 15 amino acids. Per the germline V gene, CDR1 is MNHEY and CDR2 is SVGAGI.

The chain joins TRBV7-2 to TRBJ2-1; 9 bases are shared with TRBD1. The CDR3 is 14 amino acids. The junction had 13 bases not matched to a gene; V was cut back by 10 bases and J by 9 bases. Germline lookup yields CDR1 SGHTA and CDR2 FQGNSA. The DNA of the CDR3 is TGTGCCACTCACCGGGACAGGGTATCAGGTGAGCAGTTCTTC. This sequence encodes CATHRDRVSGEQFF.

In the case of this clone: The germline gene is not matched at one end of the junction; a read error may be the cause. The CDR3 DNA is TGTGCCAACTCACCACCGGGGCAGGGGGCGGACAATGAGCAGTTCTTC. Translation gives CANSPPGQGADNEQFF. The chain uses TRBV18 and TRBJ2-1; 8 bases align to TRBD1. This CDR3 spans 16 amino acids. The germline V gene has CDR1 KGHSH and CDR2 LQKENI.

The V and J genes are TRBV10-3 and TRBJ2-7; D might be TRBD1 (5 bases). CDR1 is ENHRY and CDR2 is SYGVKD in the germline V gene. Trimming stripped 8 bases from V and 3 bases from J, with 17 bases between. The CDR3 is 14 amino acids. DNA for the CDR3: TGTGCCATCGCTTCGACCAGGGTAATCTACGAGCAGTACTTC. Translated: CAIASTRVIYEQYF.

In the case of this clone: The junction departs from germline at one end; a sequencing error may be responsible. This sequence joins TRBV7-9 and TRBJ2-3; tentatively, D is TRBD1 (5 bases). The CDR3 is made up of 15 amino acids. Germline V lookup: CDR1 SEHNR, CDR2 FQNEAQ (reference sequence). The CDR3 region is CSSSLTRTNADTQYF. The CDR3 DNA sequence: TGTTCCAGCAGCTTAACCAGGACAAACGCAGATACGCAGTATTTT.

This chain uses TRBV4-1 with TRBJ2-3; TRBD2 matches 8 bases. CDR3 length: 16 residues. Germline V gives CDR1 MGHRA, CDR2 YSYEKL. The junction had 9 bases not matched to a gene; V was cut back by 3 bases and J by 4 bases. The CDR3 coding sequence is TGCGCCAGCAGCCAGACTGAGCGGGAGTTCTCAGATACGCAGTATTTT. It codes for CASSQTEREFSDTQYF.

The gene calls are TRBV19 and TRBJ1-2, with a possible D match to TRBD1 (5 bases). Trimming removed 7 bases at V and 4 bases at J, with 19 bases between. Germline CDR1 reads LNHDA; CDR2 reads SQIVND (reference sequence). This CDR3 spans 15 amino acids. The CDR3 DNA reads TGTGCCAGTATGGGGCCTACAACAGGAGTCTATGGCTACACCTTC. Residues: CASMGPTTGVYGYTF.

The genes are TRBV6-1 and TRBJ2-7; 7 bases match TRBD1. The V segment lost 0 bases and the J segment 0 bases; nucleotides outside the gene matches: 2. Germline V lookup: CDR1 MNHNS, CDR2 SASEGT. This CDR3 is built from 15 residues. CDR3 loop: CASSEAGTVSYEQYF. CDR3 DNA: TGTGCCAGCAGTGAAGCCGGGACAGTCTCCTACGAGCAGTACTTC.

The gene calls are TRBV19 and TRBJ2-5; D is perhaps TRBD1 (6 bases). Germline V CDR1 and CDR2: LNHDA, SQIVND (reference sequence). V gave up 5 bases and J gave up 0 bases, with 19 bases separating them. The CDR3 length is 17 residues. CDR3 DNA: TGTGCCAGTAGTGCCCGGACAGCCCCCGGGTACCAAGAGACCCAGTACTTC. Translated, it gives CASSARTAPGYQETQYF.

V usage is TRBV7-9 and J usage is TRBJ2-7; TRBD1 agrees at 10 bases. The CDR3 sequence is 15 residues long. V gave up 3 bases and J gave up 2 bases; unmatched junction bases: 4. Germline-derived CDR1 and CDR2 are SEHNR and FQNEAQ (reference sequence). The CDR3 DNA follows: TGTGCCAGCAGCTTGGACAGGGGGATCCCCTACGAGCAGTACTTC. It translates to CASSLDRGIPYEQYF. Full variable domain (rest looked up from reference TRBV7-9 and TRBJ2-7): DTGVSQNPRHKITKRGQNVTFRCDPISEHNRLYWYRQTLGQGPEFLTYFQNEAQLEKSRLLSDRFSAERPKGSFSTLEIQRTEQGDSAMYLCASSLDRGIPYEQYFGPGTRLTVT.

V is TRBV5-1 and J is TRBJ1-1, with 10 bases aligning to TRBD1. Germline V gives CDR1 SGHRS, CDR2 YFSETQ. Trimming took 0 bases from V and 4 from J; bases not matched to a gene: 6. This CDR3 is 16 amino acids long. CDR3 amino acids: CASSLAGQGGSTEAFF. CDR3 bases: TGCGCCAGCAGCTTGGCTGGACAGGGGGGAAGCACTGAAGCTTTCTTT.